This note documents a single T cell receptor (beta chain) sequence. The antigen remains undetermined. The data stem from a study of radiotherapy plus CTLA-4 blockade in lung cancer. Study context: Among all patients, 18% showed objective responses, while 30% to 35% had disease control. The study's findings and limits: Radiotherapy was combined with ipilimumab, and tumor-derived TCR clones then expanded in blood.

The study treated chemo-refractory metastatic non-small-cell lung cancer patients with focal radiation plus ipilimumab CTLA-4 blockade. Generated by immunoSEQ multiplex PCR, the TCRdb table keeps only in-frame clones and is missing some. The sample holds over 95,000 clones, 65% to 80% seen once. This clonotype was obtained from a human donor with non-small cell lung cancer who had a partial response to radiotherapy plus ipilimumab. Some clones in this sample may be carry-over from other donors' samples. The sequenced sample was peripheral blood, obtained from a patient treated with radiotherapy plus ipilimumab.

Here the CDR3 reads CSAILAGVDTQYF. The CDR3 nucleotides read TGCAGCGCTATACTAGCGGGAGTAGATACGCAGTATTTT. The V call is TRBV29-1, the J call TRBJ2-3; TRBD2 matches 11 bases. The CDR3 is 13 amino acids. Germline V CDR1 and CDR2: SQVTM, ANQGSEA. V shed 7 bases, J shed 5 bases, and the junction held 5 bases outside the gene matches.